Presented here are 21 T cell receptor beta chains from one specimen sequenced in a study of Ad26.COV2.S vaccination and SARS-CoV-2 variants. Produced via immunoSEQ multiplex PCR; TCRdb's table is partial and in-frame only. The repertoire holds 300,000 to 350,000 clones, approximately 86% seen once, with around 2% in the top ten. The treatment: roughly 20 received Ad26.COV2.S at low or high dose, single or two shots; 5 received placebo; per-sample allocation not given. Sampling was done on day 63 after the first vaccine or placebo injection. This specimen consisted of peripheral blood, obtained in a trial of Ad26.COV2.S vaccine versus placebo. The receptor source for this set is a person between 18 and 60 years old who received the Ad26.COV2.S COVID-19 vaccine or a placebo.

V usage is TRBV5-1 and J usage is TRBJ2-3, with 7 bases that match TRBD1. The CDR3 is 16 amino acids. CDR1 and CDR2 from the germline V gene are SGHRS and YFSETQ. V lost 4 bases, J lost 8 bases, and 16 bases stayed unmatched. The CDR3, as DNA: TGCGCCAGCAGCCCGACGAGGGACCCAGGGGGTGGTACGCAGTATTTT. This sequence encodes CASSPTRDPGGGTQYF.

The genes are TRBV6-5 and TRBJ1-1, with no clear D. The CDR3 has 14 amino acids. Trimming stripped 0 bases from V and 6 bases from J, with 11 bases between. The germline V gene has CDR1 MNHEY and CDR2 SVGAGI. The DNA for the CDR3 is TGTGCCAGCAGTTACTCACAGAAACTGGCTGAAGCTTTCTTT. Translated, it gives CASSYSQKLAEAFF.

This clone has ten or more counts. This chain joins TRBV4-3 and TRBJ1-2; D might be TRBD1 (5 bases). Germline V CDR1 and CDR2: LGHNA, YSLEER. V lost 0 bases, J lost 4 bases, and 12 bases lay in between. CDR3 length: 15 residues. Here the CDR3 reads CASSQEGTGPYGYTF. In DNA form, the CDR3 reads TGCGCCAGCAGCCAAGAAGGGACGGGCCCCTATGGCTACACCTTC.

This chain joins TRBV2 and TRBJ1-1; D is uncertain. CDR3 length: 15 amino acids. Trimming pared 1 base from V and 5 bases from J, leaving 14 bases between. Germline values: CDR1 SNHLY, CDR2 FYNNEI. The DNA of the CDR3 is TGTGCCAGCAGTGAAGTAGCCCCCTCGGGGACTGAAGCTTTCTTT. This sequence encodes CASSEVAPSGTEAFF.

Note on this clone: Other DNA sequences in the sample encode the same CDR3. The chain recombines TRBV5-4 with TRBJ2-5; TRBD1 is a possible D gene (6 bases). Germline assignment: CDR1 SGHNT and CDR2 YYREEE (reference sequence). The CDR3 is 14 amino acids. The V gene lost 3 bases and the J gene lost 1 base, with 10 bases spanning the gap. DNA for the CDR3: TGTGCCAGCAGCTCCACAGGGCCCCAAGAGACCCAGTACTTC. This encodes CASSSTGPQETQYF.

The J gene is TRBJ1-1, the V gene TRBV7-9, with unresolved D. The CDR3 extends over 12 amino acids. Germline V gene sequence: CDR1 SEHNR, CDR2 FQNEAQ (reference sequence). The V end was cut by 3 bases, the J end by 11 bases, with 13 bases between. Here the CDR3 DNA reads TGTGCCAGCAGCTTGCCGGGCCTTGGGGCTTTCTTT. Translation gives CASSLPGLGAFF.

The rearrangement links TRBV5-5 to TRBJ2-5; D may be TRBD1 (5 bases). Looked up from germline, CDR1 is SGHKS and CDR2 is YYEKEE (reference sequence). The CDR3 is 13 amino acids. Trimming pared 0 bases from V and 3 bases from J, leaving 6 bases between. In DNA form, the CDR3 reads TGTGCCAGCAGCTTGGGGGGCGAAGAGACCCAGTACTTC. Translation gives CASSLGGEETQYF.

This clone is a singleton in its sample. V is TRBV18 and J is TRBJ2-2; D is perhaps TRBD1 or TRBD2 (6 bases each). V lost 1 base and J lost 3, with 12 bases in between. Germline V lookup: CDR1 KGHSH, CDR2 LQKENI. The CDR3 sequence is 16 residues long. This CDR3 is CASSPQLRGDTGELFF. DNA for the CDR3: TGTGCCAGCTCACCACAACTTAGGGGGGACACCGGGGAGCTGTTTTTT. Based on the CDR3 plus reference TRBV18 and TRBJ2-2, the full variable domain is NAGVMQNPRHLVRRRGQEARLRCSPMKGHSHVYWYRQLPEEGLKFMVYLQKENIIDESGMPKERFSAEFPKEGPSILRIQQVVRGDSAAYFCASSPQLRGDTGELFFGEGSRLTVL.

The chain combines TRBV24-1 with TRBJ2-1; D unclear. Between the trimmed V and J ends, which lost 0 bases and 6 bases, there was a span of 29 bases. Germline lookup yields CDR1 KGHDR and CDR2 SFDVKD. There are 21 residues in the CDR3. The CDR3 coding sequence is TGTGCCACCAGTGATTTGCTTTGTGACACCCGATCCCACCTTAATTTCAATGAGCAGTTCTTC. It specifies CATSDLLCDTRSHLNFNEQFF.

As concerns this clone: At one end, the junction sequence differs from germline, possibly due to a read error. This sequence joins TRBV19 and TRBJ1-2, with D possibly being TRBD1 (5 bases). This CDR3 contains 13 residues. The V gene's germline CDR1 is LNHDA and CDR2 SQIVND (reference sequence). CDR3 sequence (DNA): TGTGTCAGTAAAGCCCCAGGGTGGAATGGCTACACCTTC. Its protein is CVSKAPGWNGYTF. Based on the CDR3 plus reference TRBV19 and TRBJ1-2, the full variable domain is DGGITQSPKYLFRKEGQNVTLSCEQNLNHDAMYWYRQDPGQGLRLIYYSQIVNDFQKGDIAEGYSVSREKKESFPLTVTSAQKNPTAFYLCVSKAPGWNGYTFGSGTRLTVV.

V gene TRBV5-4 combines with J gene TRBJ2-3; 12 bases line up with TRBD2. The germline gives CDR1 SGHNT, CDR2 YYREEE (reference sequence). CDR3 length: 17 residues. The V gene end was trimmed by 2 bases and the J gene end by 0 bases; junction bases not matched to a gene: 4. This CDR3 is CASSFRLAGASTDTQYF. In DNA, the CDR3 is TGTGCCAGCAGCTTCCGACTAGCGGGGGCTAGCACAGATACGCAGTATTTT.

V is TRBV6-2 or TRBV6-3 and J is TRBJ1-1; tentative D call: TRBD1 (6 bases). The CDR3 has 17 residues. Between the trimmed V and J ends, which lost 2 bases and 9 bases, there was a span of 25 bases. The germline CDR1 and CDR2 sequences are MNHEY and SVGEGT. The DNA for the CDR3 is TGTGCCAGCAGTTACGGAACAGGGTCCGCATTTAGCTACAAAGCTTTCTTT. This codes for CASSYGTGSAFSYKAFF.

The J gene is TRBJ2-5, the V gene TRBV5-1, with TRBD2 matching 9 bases. Losses at the gene ends were 3 bases for V and 5 bases for J; bases not matched to a gene: 8. CDR1 is SGHRS, CDR2 YFSETQ, per germline. The CDR3 consists of 15 residues. CDR3 residues: CASSSERGAEETQYF. CDR3 nucleotide sequence: TGCGCCAGCAGCTCCGAGCGGGGGGCCGAGGAGACCCAGTACTTC.

The V gene is TRBV19, the J gene TRBJ2-7; 7 bases map to TRBD1. Trimming took 4 bases from V and 2 from J; bases not matched to a gene: 8. Germline lookup yields CDR1 LNHDA and CDR2 SQIVND (reference sequence). The CDR3 spans 15 residues. The CDR3 DNA reads as TGTGCCAGTAGTAGTCCGGGACAGCTAGCCTACGAGCAGTACTTC. This gives the protein CASSSPGQLAYEQYF.

The V gene is TRBV5-4, the J gene TRBJ2-5; 8 nucleotides match TRBD2. The CDR3 covers 16 residues. Germline values: CDR1 SGHNT, CDR2 YYREEE (reference sequence). V dropped 3 bases and J dropped 4; count of bases not matched to a gene: 11. CDR3 nucleotide sequence: TGTGCCAGCAGCTGGGGTCGGGTGGCGGGGGGAGAGACCCAGTACTTC. It codes for CASSWGRVAGGETQYF.

The sample holds one count of this clone. The genes are TRBV7-8 and TRBJ1-5; no firm D call. Germline V gene sequence: CDR1 SGHVS, CDR2 FQNEAQ. V lost 5 bases and J 0 bases, leaving 11 bases between the germline ends. CDR3 length: 15 residues. The CDR3 DNA sequence: TGTGCCAGCAGCCAGGACGGAAATAGCAATCAGCCCCAGCATTTT. Protein product: CASSQDGNSNQPQHF.

The chain has TRBV27 and TRBJ1-6; 8 bases line up with TRBD1. The junction had 5 bases not matched to a gene; V was cut back by 3 bases and J by 10 bases. Germline V lookup: CDR1 MNHEY, CDR2 SMNVEV (reference sequence). This CDR3 contains 14 residues. The CDR3 DNA sequence: TGTGCCAGCAGTTTCCGACAGGGGTACTCACCCCTCCACTTT. Translating it yields CASSFRQGYSPLHF.

The V gene is TRBV27, the J gene TRBJ2-3; D call uncertain. V lost 7 bases and J 0 bases, leaving 14 bases between the germline ends. In germline, CDR1 is MNHEY, CDR2 SMNVEV (reference sequence). The CDR3 covers 15 residues. The CDR3 nucleotides read TGTGCCAGCATGCCGAGCCGCCCTAGCACAGATACGCAGTATTTT. Translating it yields CASMPSRPSTDTQYF.

In its sample, this clone was seen a few times. This chain connects TRBV18 to TRBJ1-1; 9 bases agree with TRBD1. The CDR3 is 15 residues long. Unmatched junction bases numbered 5, after V lost 6 bases and J lost 0 bases. Germline values: CDR1 KGHSH, CDR2 LQKENI. The CDR3: CASSRQGGMNTEAFF. Written as DNA, the CDR3 is TGTGCCAGCTCCCGACAGGGGGGAATGAACACTGAAGCTTTCTTT. Full variable domain (missing parts from reference TRBV18 and TRBJ1-1): NAGVMQNPRHLVRRRGQEARLRCSPMKGHSHVYWYRQLPEEGLKFMVYLQKENIIDESGMPKERFSAEFPKEGPSILRIQQVVRGDSAAYFCASSRQGGMNTEAFFGQGTRLTVV.

V and J are TRBV6-1 and TRBJ2-1; 8 bases are shared with TRBD1. Germline CDR1 MNHNS, CDR2 SASEGT. Unmatched junction bases numbered 5, after V lost 6 bases and J lost 4 bases. The CDR3 runs 14 residues. The DNA of the CDR3 is TGTGCCAGCAGAACAGGGGGAGTGTACAATGAGCAGTTCTTC. Protein sequence: CASRTGGVYNEQFF.

This rearrangement joins TRBV6-5 to TRBJ2-2, with D unresolved. With 7 bases removed from V and 4 bases from J, the gap between germline ends came to 13 bases. From germline, CDR1 is MNHEY and CDR2 SVGAGI. This CDR3 comprises 14 residues. The CDR3 loop reads CASIQLGSTGELFF. CDR3 coding DNA: TGTGCCAGCATTCAGTTGGGTTCCACCGGGGAGCTGTTTTTT.